The 19 T cell receptor beta chains below all came from one sample that was sequenced in a study of blood T cell repertoires in COVID-19 (TCRdb year 2020). Library creation used the immunoSEQ multiplex PCR assay. Not all clones reach the TCRdb copy of this immuneACCESS table, which keeps in-frame sequences only. Checked studies attribute under half of the gap to unresolved V genes and leave the rest unexplained. In this sample the table shows around 160,000 clones, around 90% of which occur a single time. The ten largest clonotypes hold 18% of the sample. The sample comprised peripheral blood. The receptors here all came from a man aged 55-75 years with active or convalescent COVID-19.

The J gene is TRBJ1-6, the V gene TRBV7-8, with D hard to call. Trimming pared 2 bases from V and 0 bases from J, leaving 23 bases between. This CDR3 comprises 21 residues. Germline CDR1 and CDR2: SGHVS and FQNEAQ. This chain's CDR3 is CASSLRALRDTRYSYNSPLHF. In DNA form, the CDR3 reads TGTGCCAGCAGCTTACGAGCTTTGAGGGATACCCGGTACTCCTATAATTCACCCCTCCACTTT.

This chain uses TRBV19 with TRBJ1-2; possibly TRBD1 for D (5 bases). Deletions cut 0 bases from V and 4 bases from J, with 12 bases between. CDR3 length equals 15 residues. Germline values: CDR1 LNHDA, CDR2 SQIVND (reference sequence). The CDR3 sequence is CASSIDYRTIYGYTF. The CDR3 DNA is TGTGCCAGTAGTATAGATTATCGGACAATCTATGGCTACACCTTC.

This rearrangement joins TRBV7-7 to TRBJ1-4; D ambiguous. Trimming took off 3 bases at V and 0 bases at J, with 8 bases between the two ends. The germline CDR1 and CDR2 sequences are SSHAT and FNYEAQ (reference sequence). CDR3 length: 15 amino acids. The CDR3 reads CASSFTDATNEKLFF. The DNA of the CDR3 is TGTGCCAGCAGCTTTACAGACGCAACTAATGAAAAACTGTTTTTT.

J is TRBJ2-7 and V is TRBV18; 11 positions match TRBD1. CDR3 length equals 13 residues. Germline loops: CDR1 KGHSH, CDR2 LQKENI. V trimming: 3 bases; J trimming: 6 bases; junction bases outside the gene matches: 1. In nucleotides, the CDR3 is TGTGCCAGCTCACCGGGACAGGGGGTCGAGCAGTACTTC. Translation gives CASSPGQGVEQYF.

The chain uses TRBV6-4 and TRBJ1-1; D is perhaps TRBD1 (5 bases). This CDR3 spans 13 amino acids. Per the germline V gene, CDR1 is MRHNA and CDR2 is SNTAGT. V lost 8 bases, J lost 1 base, and 11 bases lay in between. This chain's CDR3 is CASRTGANTEAFF. CDR3 in DNA: TGTGCCAGCCGAACAGGAGCGAACACTGAAGCTTTCTTT.

This chain joins TRBV28 and TRBJ1-1; D possibly corresponds to TRBD1 (6 bases). The CDR3 runs to 12 residues. Germline V gene data show CDR1 as MDHEN and CDR2 as SYDVKM. Trimming took off 6 bases at V and 1 base at J, with 6 bases between the two ends. The CDR3 region has the DNA TGTGCCAGCAGGACAGGGAACACTGAAGCTTTCTTT. Amino acids: CASRTGNTEAFF. Using reference TRBV28 and TRBJ1-1 for the parts outside the CDR3, the full variable domain is DVKVTQSSRYLVKRTGEKVFLECVQDMDHENMFWYRQDPGLGLRLIYFSYDVKMKEKGDIPEGYSVSREKKERFSLILESASTNQTSMYLCASRTGNTEAFFGQGTRLTVV.

The J gene is TRBJ1-2, the V gene TRBV6-1; D unresolved. V shed 3 bases and J shed 9 bases, with 17 bases lying between them. The CDR3 runs 14 residues. CDR1 is MNHNS, CDR2 SASEGT, per germline. The CDR3 reads CASSDAPRAASYTF. CDR3 sequence (DNA): TGTGCCAGCAGTGACGCCCCAAGAGCTGCGAGCTACACCTTC.

The rearrangement links TRBV10-3 to TRBJ2-3; 7 nucleotides line up with TRBD1. This CDR3 has 17 amino acids. Germline CDR1 reads ENHRY; CDR2 reads SYGVKD. V was clipped by 0 bases and J by 3 bases; unmatched bases: 9. CDR3 sequence (DNA): TGTGCCATCAGTGAGTCCCCCAACCCGACAGGGACAGATACGCAGTATTTT. Protein: CAISESPNPTGTDTQYF.

V is TRBV6-1 and J is TRBJ1-3; D might be TRBD1 (6 bases). V shed 4 bases and J shed 0 bases, with 16 bases lying between them. The CDR3 length is 17 residues. The germline CDR1 and CDR2 sequences are MNHNS and SASEGT. Here the CDR3 DNA reads TGTGCCAGCAGTGCTCGGACAGTGTATCTCTCTGGAAACACCATATATTTT. Translating gives CASSARTVYLSGNTIYF.

This sequence joins TRBV7-9 and TRBJ1-4, with 7 bases lining up with TRBD1. The V and J ends lost 3 bases and 3 bases, in that order; junction bases with no gene match: 10. This CDR3 is 17 amino acids long. CDR1 SEHNR and CDR2 FQNEAQ come from the germline V gene (reference sequence). The chain's CDR3 is CASSFPGQIGANEKLFF. In DNA, the CDR3 is TGTGCCAGCAGCTTCCCGGGACAGATTGGGGCTAATGAAAAACTGTTTTTT.

V is TRBV11-2 and J is TRBJ1-2; D gene uncertain. Germline values: CDR1 SGHAT, CDR2 FQNNGV. CDR3 length: 12 residues. In DNA, the CDR3 is TGTGGTAGCACCGGGACTAACTATGGCTACACCTTC. Its translation is CGSTGTNYGYTF.

The chain couples TRBV4-2 to TRBJ2-1, with 9 nucleotides matching TRBD2. The germline V gene has CDR1 LGHNA and CDR2 YNFKEQ. This CDR3 is built from 16 residues. J gave up 5 bases and V 0 bases, and 5 bases lay outside the gene matches. CDR3 sequence (DNA): TGTGCCAGCAGCCAAGATAGGCGGGGGGGCAACAATGAGCAGTTCTTC. This translates into CASSQDRRGGNNEQFF.

The chain combines TRBV18 with TRBJ1-5; TRBD1 is a possible D gene (5 bases). Germline V gene data show CDR1 as KGHSH and CDR2 as LQKENI. Deletions cut 6 bases from V and 4 bases from J, with 10 bases between. The CDR3 has 13 amino acids. The CDR3 DNA reads as TGTGCCAGCTCGCAGGGTTATAATCAGCCCCAGCATTTT. Translating gives CASSQGYNQPQHF.

This chain uses TRBV30 with TRBJ2-2; D unresolved. This CDR3 has 11 amino acids. V was pared by 3 bases and J by 6 bases, with 5 bases between. Germline values: CDR1 GTSNPN, CDR2 SVGIG (reference sequence). The CDR3 sequence: CAWRGAGELFF. The CDR3 bases are TGTGCCTGGAGGGGCGCCGGGGAGCTGTTTTTT.

This sequence joins TRBV3-1 (or the pseudogene TRBV3-2) and TRBJ2-7; D gene uncertain. This CDR3 is 14 amino acids long. CDR1 and CDR2 from the germline V gene are LGHDT and YNNKEL (reference sequence). Trimming cost V 1 base and J 2 bases, with 9 bases left between them. The CDR3 loop reads CASSQVWPAYEQYF. In DNA form, the CDR3 reads TGTGCCAGCAGCCAAGTCTGGCCAGCCTACGAGCAGTACTTC.

The rearrangement links TRBV10-3 to TRBJ2-1; possible D gene TRBD2, 5 bases. Germline values: CDR1 ENHRY, CDR2 SYGVKD. The CDR3 sequence is 15 residues long. V was trimmed by 10 bases and J by 0 bases, leaving 16 bases between them. CDR3 DNA: TGTGCCACCGGGGATCCAATTAGCTCCTACAATGAGCAGTTCTTC. This encodes CATGDPISSYNEQFF.

The chain recombines TRBV7-9 with TRBJ1-1; 7 bases match TRBD1. The CDR3 contains 14 residues. CDR1 is SEHNR and CDR2 is FQNEAQ in the germline V gene (reference sequence). V trimming: 5 bases; J trimming: 2 bases; junction bases outside the gene matches: 5. CDR3 bases: TGTGCCAGCAGCCAACAGGGGAGTAACACTGAAGCTTTCTTT. It specifies CASSQQGSNTEAFF.

This clone was seen a few times. The chain carries TRBV6-5 and TRBJ1-5; maybe TRBD1 (5 bases). The CDR3 extends over 15 amino acids. Germline CDR1 is MNHEY and CDR2 is SVGAGI. Between the trimmed V and J ends, which lost 0 bases and 2 bases, there was a span of 8 bases. This CDR3 is CASSYSGGGNQPQHF. In DNA form, the CDR3 reads TGTGCCAGCAGTTACTCGGGGGGGGGCAATCAGCCCCAGCATTTT.

The J gene is TRBJ1-2, the V gene TRBV2, with TRBD1 matching over 10 bases. CDR1 is SNHLY, CDR2 FYNNEI, per germline. The V and J ends lost 3 bases and 7 bases, in that order; junction bases with no gene match: 5. The CDR3 covers 14 residues. CDR3 sequence (DNA): TGTGCCAGCAGTGACCCGGGACAGGGGTTTGGCTACACCTTC. It codes for CASSDPGQGFGYTF. The full variable domain, rest sourced from reference TRBV2 and TRBJ1-2, is EPEVTQTPSHQVTQMGQEVILRCVPISNHLYFYWYRQILGQKVEFLVSFYNNEISEKSEIFDDQFSVERPDGSNFTLKIRSTKLEDSAMYFCASSDPGQGFGYTFGSGTRLTVV.